These T cell receptor beta chains were read from a single sample in a study of vaccination and CD4 T cells after COVID-19. TCRdb re-called the PCR reads with MiXCR, one entry per CDR3 protein. The sample holds fewer than 25,000 distinct CDR3 sequences, about 45% seen once. These TCRs' antigens remain unknown. The sample taken for sequencing was CD4+ T cells from blood, cultured in vitro. Receptors originate from a human donor who had recovered from COVID-19. The CDR3 runs from the conserved cysteine through the conserved F or W. The order of the fields is CDR3 protein, CDR3 DNA, J gene, V gene, D gene, clone size. D genes are given only for firm matches. The size of a clone is reported for some rows only, either as once, few or many, or as a class for expanded clones.

CSAPPSSGGADEQFF | TGCAGCGCCCCGCCTTCTAGCGGGGGGGCCGATGAGCAGTTCTTC | TRBJ2-1 | TRBV29-1 | TRBD2 | NA
CSARLADTQYF | TGCAGTGCTAGACTAGCAGATACGCAGTATTTT | TRBJ2-3 | TRBV20-1 | NA | few
CSANERGGRNTGELFF | TGCAGTGCCAATGAGAGGGGAGGGCGCAACACCGGGGAGCTGTTTTTT | TRBJ2-2 | TRBV20-1 | TRBD2 | NA
CASTIPNHGYTF | TGTGCCAGCACCATTCCCAACCATGGCTACACCTTC | TRBJ1-2 | TRBV28 | NA | few
CASSPTGTRGYGYTF | TGTGCCAGCAGTCCGACAGGGACCCGGGGCTATGGCTACACCTTC | TRBJ1-2 | TRBV2 | TRBD1 | few
CASSRGQGGRYNEQFF | TGTGCCAGCAGCCGGGGGCAGGGGGGAAGATACAATGAGCAGTTCTTC | TRBJ2-1 | TRBV5-4 | NA | NA
CSATFGQRETQYF | TGCAGTGCCACCTTCGGGCAGCGGGAGACCCAGTACTTC | TRBJ2-5 | TRBV20-1 | NA | NA
CSARTSGVNTGELFF | TGCAGTGCCAGGACTAGCGGGGTGAACACCGGGGAGCTGTTTTTT | TRBJ2-2 | TRBV20-1 | TRBD2 | NA
CASSPQGQLPYEQHF | TGTGCCAGCAGCCCGCAGGGACAGTTACCCTACGAGCAGCACTTC | TRBJ2-7 | TRBV11-3 | TRBD1 | NA
CSARPGQGARGYTF | TGCAGTGCCCGACCGGGACAGGGGGCGCGGGGCTACACCTTC | TRBJ1-2 | TRBV20-1 | TRBD1 | NA
CSAGSAGKQETQYF | TGCAGTGCGGGGTCCGCGGGGAAACAAGAGACCCAGTACTTC | TRBJ2-5 | TRBV20-1 | NA | NA
CASSLISGKLYEQYF | TGTGCCAGCAGCTTAATCTCGGGGAAACTCTACGAGCAGTACTTC | TRBJ2-7 | TRBV7-9 | NA | NA
CAISESAGRGLGQPQHF | TGTGCCATCAGTGAGTCGGCGGGCAGGGGATTAGGTCAGCCCCAGCATTTT | TRBJ1-5 | TRBV10-3 | NA | NA
CASSHTGTFGNQPQHF | TGTGCCAGCAGTCATACAGGGACTTTCGGCAATCAGCCCCAGCATTTT | TRBJ1-5 | TRBV7-2 | NA | NA
CSPQEREAGTDTQYF | TGCAGTCCCCAAGAGCGGGAGGCGGGCACAGATACGCAGTATTTT | TRBJ2-3 | TRBV20-1 | TRBD2 | few
CASSSNPNTYNEQFF | TGCGCCAGCAGCTCAAACCCCAACACCTACAATGAGCAGTTCTTC | TRBJ2-1 | TRBV5-1 | NA | few
CASSSQDTQYF | TGTGCCAGCAGCTCCCAAGATACGCAGTATTTT | TRBJ2-3 | TRBV7-9 | NA | NA
CATRPGQGAYGYTF | TGTGCCACCCGACCGGGACAGGGGGCGTATGGCTACACCTTC | TRBJ1-2 | TRBV2 | TRBD1 | few
CASSSDGSSYGYTF | TGTGCCAGCAGTTCGGACGGGTCTAGCTATGGCTACACCTTC | TRBJ1-2 | TRBV6-5 | NA | few
CASSLDRAGMCTF | TGTGCCAGCAGCTTAGACCGGGCCGGGATGTGCACCTTC | TRBJ1-2 | TRBV11-2 | NA | NA
CSVTRGSSTDTQYF | TGCAGTGTGACAAGGGGATCTAGCACAGATACGCAGTATTTT | TRBJ2-3 | TRBV20-1 | NA | NA
CASSPSGTAGGRAFF | TGTGCCAGCAGTCCTTCCGGGACTGCCGGCGGTCGAGCTTTCTTT | TRBJ1-1 | TRBV27 | NA | NA
CASTLDIRDGWDYGYTF | TGTGCCAGCACCTTGGACATAAGGGACGGTTGGGACTATGGCTACACCTTC | TRBJ1-2 | TRBV19 | NA | NA
CASSLEGGWNTEAFF | TGTGCCAGCAGCTTAGAAGGGGGCTGGAACACTGAAGCTTTCTTT | TRBJ1-1 | TRBV7-3 | TRBD1 | few
CASSQGQAGTEAFF | TGTGCCAGCAGCCAAGGACAGGCGGGAACTGAAGCTTTCTTT | TRBJ1-1 | TRBV14 | NA | NA
CASSRTSGTGTDFEQFF | TGCGCCAGCAGCCGGACCTCCGGGACAGGGACTGATTTCGAGCAGTTCTTC | TRBJ2-1 | TRBV4-3 | TRBD1 | NA
CASRWTGGLQETQYF | TGTGCCAGCAGGTGGACTGGGGGACTGCAAGAGACCCAGTACTTC | TRBJ2-5 | TRBV6-1 | NA | few
CASSSGTGEHF | TGTGCCAGCAGTTCCGGGACAGGGGAACATTTT | TRBJ1-5 | TRBV12-3/TRBV12-4 | TRBD1 | medium-sized
CASSEQGPNQPQHF | TGTGCCAGCAGTGAGCAAGGACCGAATCAGCCCCAGCATTTT | TRBJ1-5 | TRBV6-1 | NA | few
CAISGTGTGPETQYF | TGTGCCATCAGCGGTACCGGGACAGGCCCAGAGACCCAGTACTTC | TRBJ2-5 | TRBV10-3 | TRBD1 | NA